This is a list of T cell receptor beta chains from one sample in a study of OX40 agonist ivuxolimab in advanced cancers. Data came from immunoSEQ multiplex PCR; TCRdb stores just in-frame clones and leaves some out. The sample includes about 70,000 clones, 70% to 90% of them seen just once. Sequencing used CD4+ or CD8+ T cells sorted from blood, obtained in a trial of the OX40 agonist ivuxolimab. Receptors originate from an adult with an advanced solid tumor such as melanoma, head and neck, liver or kidney cancer. Both conserved end residues are part of each CDR3. D genes are given only for firm matches. Size tells how often a clone was seen (once, few, many) or the class of an expanded clone, and some rows leave it out.

cdr3_nt cdr3_aa cdr3_length j_call d_call clone_size v_call
TGTGCCAGCAGCGGAGGGGAGACCTATAATTCACCCCTCCACTTT CASSGGETYNSPLHF 15 TRBJ1-6 - - TRBV5-8
TGTGCCAGCAGCGCCAGGGCAGGACATTTCACAGATACGCAGTATTTT CASSARAGHFTDTQYF 16 TRBJ2-3 - - TRBV21-1
TGCGCCAGCAGCTCCCGAGCTGGAGGGAGCAGCTCACCCCTCCACTTT CASSSRAGGSSSPLHF 16 TRBJ1-6 - - TRBV5-1
TGTGCCAGCAGCTTGACAGCAACTAATGAAAAACTGTTTTTT CASSLTATNEKLFF 14 TRBJ1-4 - once TRBV6-5
TGTGCCAGTAGAGTACAGGGGACATCCTCCTACAATGAGCAGTTCTTC CASRVQGTSSYNEQFF 16 TRBJ2-1 TRBD1 - TRBV19
TGTGCCAGCAGTGTACAGGGACTCAGGGGCTACACCTTC CASSVQGLRGYTF 13 TRBJ1-2 - - TRBV6-1
TGTGCCAGCAGTTCCCCCAGGGTGGAGGAGACCCAGTACTTC CASSSPRVEETQYF 14 TRBJ2-5 - - TRBV6-5
TGTGCCAGCAGTCAGGGGACAAAAAATGATCAGCCCCAGCATTTT CASSQGTKNDQPQHF 15 TRBJ1-5 - - TRBV28
TGTGCCAGCAGGCCCGGGACAGGGGCCTACGAGCAGTACTTC CASRPGTGAYEQYF 14 TRBJ2-7 TRBD1 - TRBV6-5
TGTGCCAGCAGCTTATTACCGGCTATCCTTCGGGATTCACCCCTCCACTTT CASSLLPAILRDSPLHF 17 TRBJ1-6 - - TRBV7-8
TGTGCCAGCAGCTTACGGGGGAGGAACACTGAAGCTTTCTTT CASSLRGRNTEAFF 14 TRBJ1-1 - - TRBV7-2
TGTGCCAGCAGCGGTCGCGGAGGAGGGTCTGAAGCTTTCTTT CASSGRGGGSEAFF 14 TRBJ1-1 - few TRBV6-4
TGTGCCAGCACCGACGGAGCTCCCTACGAGCAGTACTTC CASTDGAPYEQYF 13 TRBJ2-7 - - TRBV6-5
TGCGCCAGCAGCTTGTTCTACGGATACACAGATACGCAGTATTTT CASSLFYGYTDTQYF 15 TRBJ2-3 - - TRBV5-1
TGTGCCAGCAGCGTATCAGGGGGGAAGAATCAGCCCCAGCATTTT CASSVSGGKNQPQHF 15 TRBJ1-5 TRBD1 - TRBV9
TGTGCCAGCCGAGCCACTTTAGCGGGGGTAGGTTACGAGCAGTACTTC CASRATLAGVGYEQYF 16 TRBJ2-7 TRBD2 once TRBV18
TGTGCCAGCAGAAGGGACACGGGACAGGAAAAACTGTTTTTT CASRRDTGQEKLFF 14 TRBJ1-4 TRBD1 - TRBV6-6
TGTGCCAGCAGTGATGCCGGGGCTGGAAACACCATATATTTT CASSDAGAGNTIYF 14 TRBJ1-3 - once TRBV6-1
TGTGCCAGCAGCTTGGACAGGGTGCAGCCCCAGCATTTT CASSLDRVQPQHF 13 TRBJ1-5 TRBD1 - TRBV7-6
TGTGCCAGCAGCCCGGTCCTCACTAGCAATCAGCCCCAGCATTTT CASSPVLTSNQPQHF 15 TRBJ1-5 - - TRBV7-2
TGTGCCAGCAGCTTCGACAGGGATTTCTCTGCGATCTATGGCTACACCTTC CASSFDRDFSAIYGYTF 17 TRBJ1-2 TRBD1 - TRBV13